This is a list of T cell receptor beta chains from one sample in a study of blood T cell repertoires in COVID-19. Libraries were prepared by immunoSEQ multiplex PCR; TCRdb keeps only in-frame clonotypes and omits some of them. Counted here are tens of thousands of clones, about three quarters occurring once; the ten biggest clones make up about 24%. Source material: peripheral blood. These receptors were collected from a human donor in a cohort sampled during active COVID-19. The CDR3 runs from the conserved cysteine through the conserved F or W. Fields, in order: clone size, J gene, V gene, D gene, CDR3 DNA, CDR3 protein. The D gene is left open where the match is weak. Only part of the rows carry a size: once, few, many, or a class if the clone is expanded.

-,TRBJ2-2,TRBV11-2,-,TGTGCCAGCAGCTTATTTACAGGGTATACCGGGGAGCTGTTTTTT,CASSLFTGYTGELFF
-,TRBJ2-1,TRBV3-1/TRBV3-2,TRBD2,TGTGCCAGCAGCCAAATGGCGGGGGGTGGAAATGAGCAGTTCTTC,CASSQMAGGGNEQFF
-,TRBJ2-1,TRBV5-4,TRBD1,TGTGCCAGCAGCGTTGACAGGGTTGGGAACAATGAGCAGTTCTTC,CASSVDRVGNNEQFF
-,TRBJ1-6,TRBV5-4,TRBD1,TGTGCCAGCAGCCTGGGGGGACAGCTCTATAATTCACCCCTCCACTTT,CASSLGGQLYNSPLHF
-,TRBJ2-5,TRBV6-2/TRBV6-3,TRBD2,TGTGCCAGCAGTTACCCCTCTAGCGGGGGGGGAGAGACCCAGTACTTC,CASSYPSSGGGETQYF
-,TRBJ2-1,TRBV20-1,-,TGCAGTGCCCCAGCGGAGCTGCAGTTCTTC,CSAPAELQFF
once,TRBJ2-5,TRBV5-1,TRBD2,TGCGCCAGCAGCCCCCGCCCTAGCGGGGGTTACCAAGAGACCCAGTACTTC,CASSPRPSGGYQETQYF
-,TRBJ1-2,TRBV11-2,-,TGTGCCAGCAGCCGGGAGGCCTTCAATGGCTACACCTTC,CASSREAFNGYTF
-,TRBJ2-7,TRBV7-9,TRBD1,TGTGCCAGCAGCTCACAGGGGTCCTACGAGCAGTACTTC,CASSSQGSYEQYF
-,TRBJ2-1,TRBV5-1,TRBD1,TGCGCCAGCAGCTTGGCCCCGGGACAGGGGGCGCTTGGCGGGAGCCAGCTCGGGGAGCAGTTCTTC,CASSLAPGQGALGGSQLGEQFF
-,TRBJ2-7,TRBV5-4,-,TGTGCCAGCAGCGCCCCGGGGTACGAGCAGTACTTC,CASSAPGYEQYF
once,TRBJ2-3,TRBV29-1,-,TGCAGCGTTGAAGGCGGGACAGATACGCAGTATTTT,CSVEGGTDTQYF
-,TRBJ1-2,TRBV4-2,-,TGTGCCAGCAGCCAAGATCACGGGGTCGGAGGCTACACCTTC,CASSQDHGVGGYTF
few,TRBJ2-7,TRBV7-9,-,TGTGCCAGCAGCTTGGGGGGATGGGTCGAGCAGTACTTC,CASSLGGWVEQYF
-,TRBJ1-6,TRBV2,-,TGTGCCAGCAGGGGAATGAAAGGGGGGGTCACCCTCCACTTT,CASRGMKGGVTLHF
-,TRBJ2-7,TRBV6-6,-,TGTGCCAGCAGCGGGAAGTCAGACGGGTCCTACGAGCAGTACTTC,CASSGKSDGSYEQYF
-,TRBJ2-4,TRBV5-4,-,TGTGCCAGCAGCTTGGGACAGGCCAAAAACATTCAGTACTTC,CASSLGQAKNIQYF
-,TRBJ1-1,TRBV18,TRBD1,TGTGCCAGCTCACCGTCAGGGGGCTTGGCTGAAGCTTTCTTT,CASSPSGGLAEAFF
-,TRBJ1-2,TRBV7-8,TRBD1,TGTGCCAGCAGCCTGACAGGGCAGGATGGCTACACCTTC,CASSLTGQDGYTF
-,TRBJ1-3,TRBV5-4,-,TGTGCCAGCAGCTTTGGGGGGGACGGGAACACCATATATTTT,CASSFGGDGNTIYF
-,TRBJ2-5,TRBV16,-,TGTGCCAGCAGCCTGAGACGGAGCCAAGAGACCCAGTACTTC,CASSLRRSQETQYF
-,TRBJ2-3,TRBV9,-,TGTGCCAGCAGCCTGTATTTTGGCACAGATACGCAGTATTTT,CASSLYFGTDTQYF
-,TRBJ2-4,TRBV11-2,TRBD2,TGTGCCAGCAGTCCTAGACTAGCGGGAACCAAAAACATTCAGTACTTC,CASSPRLAGTKNIQYF
-,TRBJ1-5,TRBV28,-,TGTGCCAGCAGTTCCCGTACAGGGATTCGGCAGCCCCAGCATTTT,CASSSRTGIRQPQHF
-,TRBJ1-1,TRBV14,-,TGTGCCAGCAGCCAAGACAGTGAAGCTTTCTTT,CASSQDSEAFF
-,TRBJ2-3,TRBV29-1,TRBD2,TGCAGCGTTGGAAGGGGATGGGCGGGACTAGCGGGGAGCACAGATACGCAGTATTTT,CSVGRGWAGLAGSTDTQYF
-,TRBJ2-5,TRBV7-9,TRBD2,TGTGCCAGCAGTGGGACTAGCGGGGGCCAAGAGACCCAGTACTTC,CASSGTSGGQETQYF
-,TRBJ2-5,TRBV5-4,TRBD2,TGTGCCAGCAGCTTGTCTAGCGGGGTTCTAGAGACCCAGTACTTC,CASSLSSGVLETQYF
-,TRBJ2-5,TRBV4-1,-,TGCGCCAGCAGCCAAGCTCCAGGGGCCGGTGAGACCCAGTACTTC,CASSQAPGAGETQYF
-,TRBJ2-3,TRBV7-8,TRBD2,TGTGCCAGCAGCTTAGCGACTAGCGGGAGCACAGATACGCAGTATTTT,CASSLATSGSTDTQYF
-,TRBJ2-7,TRBV2,TRBD1,TGTGCCTCTGGTGGGACAGGGCATGAGCAGTACTTC,CASGGTGHEQYF
-,TRBJ1-2,TRBV28,TRBD1,TGTGCCAGCAGTTCTCTATTTCGGACAGGGGAAACGTCCTATGGCTACACCTTC,CASSSLFRTGETSYGYTF
-,TRBJ1-1,TRBV5-8,-,TGTGCCAGCAGCGGGAGGGCGGTCTATGGTGAAGCTTTCTTT,CASSGRAVYGEAFF
-,TRBJ2-5,TRBV7-2,-,TGTGCCAGCAGCCCTACCCGGGGGGCGGGGGAGACCCAGTACTTC,CASSPTRGAGETQYF
-,TRBJ2-7,TRBV5-1,TRBD1,TGCGCCACCCAAACGGGGACAGGGGCCTACGAGCAGTACTTC,CATQTGTGAYEQYF
few,TRBJ2-2,TRBV4-1,-,TGCGCCAGCAGCCGACAGATCGACGGCACCGGGGAGCTGTTTTTT,CASSRQIDGTGELFF
-,TRBJ2-2,TRBV19,-,TGTGCCAGTAGTCCCCCGGGTCGGGGGGCGCCGCTAACCGGGGAGCTGTTTTTT,CASSPPGRGAPLTGELFF
-,TRBJ2-1,TRBV18,TRBD1,TGTGCCAGCTCAGGGACAGGGGGCGCTTCGGGAGAGCAGTTCTTC,CASSGTGGASGEQFF
-,TRBJ2-4,TRBV6-5,-,TGTGCCAGTTCCCCAACAATATTAGCCAAAAACATTCAGTACTTC,CASSPTILAKNIQYF
-,TRBJ2-2,TRBV2,-,TGTGCCAGCAGTGGGGGGGTTCGTACCGGGGAGCTGTTTTTT,CASSGGVRTGELFF
-,TRBJ2-1,TRBV7-2,TRBD2,TGTGCCAGCAGCTTAATGGTAGCGGGGTACAATGAGCAGTTCTTC,CASSLMVAGYNEQFF
-,TRBJ2-1,TRBV7-2,TRBD2,TGTGCCAGCAGCCAGCCACTAGCGGGAGGGCCGAATGAGCAGTTCTTC,CASSQPLAGGPNEQFF